This T cell receptor beta chain was captured in a study of blood T cell repertoires in COVID-19. In the study overall: Samples representing acute and convalescent COVID-19 were sourced from the United States, Italy and Spain.

Only in-frame clones appear in the TCRdb table, and some are missing; sequencing was by immunoSEQ multiplex PCR. The repertoire holds 130,000 or so clones, with about nine tenths as singletons. Trimming took 0 bases from V and 4 from J, leaving 9 bases between them. CDR1 and CDR2 (germline): GTSNPN, SVGIG (reference sequence). There are 13 residues in the CDR3. This receptor was identified in a human donor with COVID-19, enrolled during active disease. The donor label of this sample is uncertain. The chain combines TRBV30 with TRBJ1-1; D gene uncertain. The sequenced sample consisted of peripheral blood. Here the CDR3 DNA reads TGTGCCTGGAGTGTAGCGGGAGCCACTGAAGCTTTCTTT. This codes for CAWSVAGATEAFF. The full variable domain, with the rest looked up from reference TRBV30 and TRBJ1-1, is SQTIHQWPATLVQPVGSPLSLECTVEGTSNPNLYWYRQAAGRGLQLLFYSVGIGQISSEVPQNLSASRPQDRQFILSSKKLLLSDSGFYLCAWSVAGATEAFFGQGTRLTVV.